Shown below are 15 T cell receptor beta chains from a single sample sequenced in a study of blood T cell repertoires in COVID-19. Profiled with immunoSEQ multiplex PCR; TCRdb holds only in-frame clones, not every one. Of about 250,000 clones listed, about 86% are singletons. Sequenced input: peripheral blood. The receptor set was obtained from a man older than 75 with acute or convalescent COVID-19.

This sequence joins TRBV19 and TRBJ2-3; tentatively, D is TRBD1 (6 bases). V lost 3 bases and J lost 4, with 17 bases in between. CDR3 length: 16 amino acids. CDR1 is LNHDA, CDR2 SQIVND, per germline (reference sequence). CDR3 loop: CASSITGQSVADTQYF. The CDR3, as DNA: TGTGCCAGTAGTATTACCGGACAGAGCGTCGCAGATACGCAGTATTTT.

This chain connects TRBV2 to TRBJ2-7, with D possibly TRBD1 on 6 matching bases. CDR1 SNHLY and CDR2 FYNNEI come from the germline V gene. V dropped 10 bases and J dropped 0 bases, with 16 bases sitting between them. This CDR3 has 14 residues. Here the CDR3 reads CATGPDRFSYEQYF. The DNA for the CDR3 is TGTGCCACCGGCCCCGACAGGTTCTCCTACGAGCAGTACTTC.

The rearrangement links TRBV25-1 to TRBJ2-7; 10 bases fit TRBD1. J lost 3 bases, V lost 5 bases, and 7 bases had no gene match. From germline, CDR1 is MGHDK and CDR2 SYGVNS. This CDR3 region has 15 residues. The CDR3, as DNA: TGTGCCAGCAGTCCCCGGGACAGGGGCCTCTACGAGCAGTACTTC. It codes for CASSPRDRGLYEQYF.

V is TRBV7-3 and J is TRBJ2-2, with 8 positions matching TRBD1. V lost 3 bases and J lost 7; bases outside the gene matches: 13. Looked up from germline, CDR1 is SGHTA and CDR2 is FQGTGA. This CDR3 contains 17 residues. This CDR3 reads CASSFVRPQGADGELFF. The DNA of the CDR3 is TGTGCCAGCAGCTTCGTGCGCCCCCAGGGGGCCGACGGGGAGCTGTTTTTT.

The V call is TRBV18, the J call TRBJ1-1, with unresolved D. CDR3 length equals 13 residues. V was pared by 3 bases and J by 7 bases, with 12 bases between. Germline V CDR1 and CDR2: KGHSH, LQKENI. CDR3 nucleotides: TGTGCCAGCTCACCCCCCCAGGTAGATGAAGCTTTCTTT. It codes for CASSPPQVDEAFF.

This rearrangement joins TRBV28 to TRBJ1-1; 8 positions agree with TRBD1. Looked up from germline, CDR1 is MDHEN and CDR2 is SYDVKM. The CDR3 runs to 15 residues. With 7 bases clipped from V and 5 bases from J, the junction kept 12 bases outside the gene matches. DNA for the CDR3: TGTGCCAGCAATACCTTACCTCGACAGGGGACTGAAGCTTTCTTT. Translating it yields CASNTLPRQGTEAFF.

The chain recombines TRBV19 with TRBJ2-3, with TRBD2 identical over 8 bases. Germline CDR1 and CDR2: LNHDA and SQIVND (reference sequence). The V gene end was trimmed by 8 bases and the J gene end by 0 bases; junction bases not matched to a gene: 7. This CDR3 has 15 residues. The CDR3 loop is CASATSGASTDTQYF. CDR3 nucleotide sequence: TGTGCCAGTGCCACTAGCGGAGCCAGCACAGATACGCAGTATTTT.

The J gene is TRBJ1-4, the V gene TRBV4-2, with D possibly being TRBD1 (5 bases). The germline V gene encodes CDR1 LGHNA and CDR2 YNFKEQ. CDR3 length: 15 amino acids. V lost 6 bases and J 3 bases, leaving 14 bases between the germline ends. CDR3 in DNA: TGTGCCAGCAGTCAACCGGGACTGTCTAATGAAAAACTGTTTTTT. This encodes CASSQPGLSNEKLFF.

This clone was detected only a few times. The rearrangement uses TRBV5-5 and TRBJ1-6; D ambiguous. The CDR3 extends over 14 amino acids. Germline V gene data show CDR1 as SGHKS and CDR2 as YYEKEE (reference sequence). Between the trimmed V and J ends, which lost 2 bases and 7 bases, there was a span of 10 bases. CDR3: CASSFALRNSPLHF. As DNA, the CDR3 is TGTGCCAGCAGCTTCGCCCTCAGGAATTCACCCCTCCACTTT. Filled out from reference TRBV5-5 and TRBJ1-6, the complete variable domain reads DAGVTQSPTHLIKTRGQQVTLRCSPISGHKSVSWYQQVLGQGPQFIFQYYEKEERGRGNFPDRFSARQFPNYSSELNVNALLLGDSALYLCASSFALRNSPLHFGNGTRLTVT.

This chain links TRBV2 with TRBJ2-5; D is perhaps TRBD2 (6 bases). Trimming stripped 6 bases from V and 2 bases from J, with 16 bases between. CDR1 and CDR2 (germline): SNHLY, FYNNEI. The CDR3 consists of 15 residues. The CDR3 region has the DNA TGTGCCAGCAGCGCGGGACGCATAACTCAAGAGACCCAGTACTTC. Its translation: CASSAGRITQETQYF.

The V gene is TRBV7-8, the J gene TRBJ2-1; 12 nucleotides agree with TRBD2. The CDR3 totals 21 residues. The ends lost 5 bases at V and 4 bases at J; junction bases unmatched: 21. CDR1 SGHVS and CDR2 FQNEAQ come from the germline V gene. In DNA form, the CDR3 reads TGTGCCAGCAGCGCGACTCGACTAGCGGGAGTCTTTGGTCCGCGGTACAATGAGCAGTTCTTC. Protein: CASSATRLAGVFGPRYNEQFF.

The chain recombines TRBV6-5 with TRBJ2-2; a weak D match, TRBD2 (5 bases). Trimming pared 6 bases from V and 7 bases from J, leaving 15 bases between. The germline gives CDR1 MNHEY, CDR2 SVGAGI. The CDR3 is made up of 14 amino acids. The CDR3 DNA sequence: TGTGCCAGCAGCACCTCGAGCGGATACGGGGAGCTGTTTTTT. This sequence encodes CASSTSSGYGELFF.

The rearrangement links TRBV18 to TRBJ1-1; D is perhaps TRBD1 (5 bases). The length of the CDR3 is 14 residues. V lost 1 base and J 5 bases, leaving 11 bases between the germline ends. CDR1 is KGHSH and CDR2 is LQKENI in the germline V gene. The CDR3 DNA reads TGTGCCAGCTCACCACGGGGAGGGGAGACTGAAGCTTTCTTT. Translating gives CASSPRGGETEAFF. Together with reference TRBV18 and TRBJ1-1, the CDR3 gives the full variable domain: NAGVMQNPRHLVRRRGQEARLRCSPMKGHSHVYWYRQLPEEGLKFMVYLQKENIIDESGMPKERFSAEFPKEGPSILRIQQVVRGDSAAYFCASSPRGGETEAFFGQGTRLTVV.

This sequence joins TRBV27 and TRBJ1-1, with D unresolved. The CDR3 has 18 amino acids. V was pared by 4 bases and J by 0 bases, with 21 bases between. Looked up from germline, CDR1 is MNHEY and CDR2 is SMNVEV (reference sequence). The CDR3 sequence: CASSSSGRRGFMNTEAFF. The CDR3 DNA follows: TGTGCCAGCAGTTCCAGTGGACGGCGGGGTTTTATGAACACTGAAGCTTTCTTT.

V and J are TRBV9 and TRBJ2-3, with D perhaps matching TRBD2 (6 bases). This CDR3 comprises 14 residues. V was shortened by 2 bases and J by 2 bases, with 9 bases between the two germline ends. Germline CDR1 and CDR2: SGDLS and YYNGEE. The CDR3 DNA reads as TGTGCCAGCAGCGTCGGGGGTTCCACAGATACGCAGTATTTT. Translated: CASSVGGSTDTQYF.